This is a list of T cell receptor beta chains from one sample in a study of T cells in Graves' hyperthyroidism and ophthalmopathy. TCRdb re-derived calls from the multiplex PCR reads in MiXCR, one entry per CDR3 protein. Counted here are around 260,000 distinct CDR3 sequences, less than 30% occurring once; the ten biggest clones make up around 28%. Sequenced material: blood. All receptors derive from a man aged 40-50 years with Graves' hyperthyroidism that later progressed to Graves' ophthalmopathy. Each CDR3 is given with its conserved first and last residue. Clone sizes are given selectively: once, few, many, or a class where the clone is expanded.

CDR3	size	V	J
CASSYGSSGTHEQYF	many	TRBV6-5	TRBJ2-7
CASSHRVGNTEAFF	many	TRBV11-3	TRBJ1-1
CASRLRDRGSQETQYF	many	TRBV6-5	TRBJ2-5
CAWTGRGHETQYF	many	TRBV30	TRBJ2-5
CASSYSRSSRVGNTIYF	many	TRBV6-5	TRBJ1-3
CASSPRQGDGYTF	many	TRBV12-3/TRBV12-4	TRBJ1-2
CSAPRDSYEQYF	many	TRBV20-1	TRBJ2-7
CASSLQGLSGANVLTF	many	TRBV6-1	TRBJ2-6
CASSLVSGDAYGYTF	many	TRBV11-2	TRBJ1-2
CSAPIGGASTEAFF	many	TRBV20-1	TRBJ1-1
CSVYSGSLSSYEQYF	many	TRBV29-1	TRBJ2-7
CATSRPGQGDGYTF	many	TRBV15	TRBJ1-2
CASSPLQLMNTEAFF	many	TRBV28	TRBJ1-1
CASSEGLAGVSEQYF	.	TRBV19	TRBJ2-7
CASSLGTYGTEAFF	.	TRBV7-2	TRBJ1-1
CASTGQGVFEQYF	.	TRBV11-1	TRBJ2-7
CSVARTSGEETQYF	many	TRBV29-1	TRBJ2-5
CARQPPGRSTEAFF	many	TRBV2	TRBJ1-1
CASTDSQETQYF	many	TRBV5-1	TRBJ2-5
CASSLRSGTGVYEQYF	many	TRBV11-2	TRBJ2-7
CASSLVQKETQYF	many	TRBV7-8	TRBJ2-5
CASSLKPGEAAYEQYF	many	TRBV27	TRBJ2-7
CASSFRTSRETQYF	many	TRBV27	TRBJ2-5
CASRLTGATEAFF	many	TRBV2	TRBJ1-1
CASSIRTGETQYF	many	TRBV19	TRBJ2-5
CSVAITGGQETQYF	many	TRBV29-1	TRBJ2-5
CASIRTPSLAGEGEQYF	many	TRBV5-1	TRBJ2-7
CASSDGLAGGVVGELFF	many	TRBV5-1	TRBJ2-2
CASSLVRDRGYGQYF	few	TRBV28	TRBJ2-7
CASSFRRTLHTEAFF	once	TRBV27	TRBJ1-1
CASGGTGGAVKTQYF	.	TRBV12-3/TRBV12-4	TRBJ2-5
CASSLNLGTVKYF	.	TRBV12-3/TRBV12-4	TRBJ2-7
CASSPDRENYGYTF	many	TRBV5-1	TRBJ1-2
CAWSRGDGANVLTF	many	TRBV30	TRBJ2-6
CAISGQGKKTQYF	many	TRBV10-3	TRBJ2-5
CASSQGPNTEAFF	many	TRBV7-9	TRBJ1-1
CASSSEPGKANTEAFF	many	TRBV5-1	TRBJ1-1
CATSDDRAVISGFYGYTF	many	TRBV24-1	TRBJ1-2
CASSSNRGRGNTIYF	.	TRBV12-3/TRBV12-4	TRBJ1-3
CASSFDPRTGFRETQYF	many	TRBV28	TRBJ2-5
CASSYGGIGYGYTF	many	TRBV6-5	TRBJ1-2
CASSIPTLLFQPQHF	many	TRBV19	TRBJ1-5
CASSPTGGLTGELFF	.	TRBV27	TRBJ2-2
CAISDRAFSYEQYF	many	TRBV10-3	TRBJ2-7
CAGSLPESSGTPYEQYF	many	TRBV27	TRBJ2-7
CASRRGTAAGQPQHF	many	TRBV27	TRBJ1-5
CSVTDRGAYEQYF	many	TRBV29-1	TRBJ2-7
CSVARPVPNTEAFF	.	TRBV29-1	TRBJ1-1
CASSRPGLAGGLETQYF	many	TRBV12-3/TRBV12-4	TRBJ2-5
CASSYRRTLTDQETQYF	.	TRBV6-5	TRBJ2-5
CATSDPTSKQETQYF	few	TRBV24-1	TRBJ2-5
CAWNTGAEAGELFF	many	TRBV30	TRBJ2-2
CASNNRGEAFF	.	TRBV12-3/TRBV12-4	TRBJ1-1